This passage covers 20 T cell receptor beta chains from one sample sequenced in a study of OX40 agonist ivuxolimab in advanced cancers. Library construction relied on the immunoSEQ multiplex PCR assay. In its TCRdb copy, this immuneACCESS table keeps in-frame sequences only and misses some clones. Where compared with another copy, unresolved V genes explain less than half of these, and the others have no known cause. A total of tens of thousands of clones appear in this sample, roughly 88% of them only once. The top ten clonotypes cover 0.25% to 0.35% of the sample. Sequenced here: CD4+ or CD8+ T cells sorted from blood, sampled in a trial of the OX40 agonist ivuxolimab. Source of these receptors: an adult with an advanced solid tumor such as melanoma, head and neck, liver or kidney cancer.

The gene calls are TRBV19 and TRBJ2-7; D is perhaps TRBD2 (6 bases). The CDR3 extends over 14 amino acids. Germline-derived CDR1 and CDR2 are LNHDA and SQIVND (reference sequence). The V end was cut by 8 bases, the J end by 3 bases, with 17 bases between. CDR3 bases: TGTGCCAGTGGGGGAGGTACCCCTCTCTACGAGCAGTACTTC. It translates to CASGGGTPLYEQYF.

J is TRBJ2-5 and V is TRBV6-6, with TRBD1 matching over 10 bases. V shed 8 bases and J 3 bases; nucleotides not matched to a gene: 0. In germline, CDR1 is MNHNY, CDR2 SVGAGI (reference sequence). The CDR3 extends over 12 amino acids. CDR3 DNA: TGTGCCAGCGGGACAGGGGAAGAGACCCAGTACTTC. Protein: CASGTGEETQYF.

This sequence joins TRBV4-1 and TRBJ2-5; 13 nucleotides align to TRBD2. Germline values: CDR1 MGHRA, CDR2 YSYEKL. CDR3 size: 19 residues. V was pared by 1 base and J by 2 bases, with 10 bases of the junction left unmatched. The CDR3 DNA follows: TGCGCCAGCAGCCAAGGCGCGACTAGCGGGGGGATACTACAAGAGACCCAGTACTTC. Residues: CASSQGATSGGILQETQYF.

The rearrangement links TRBV7-2 to TRBJ2-1; D possibly corresponds to TRBD2 (5 bases). Per germline, CDR1 SGHTA and CDR2 FQGNSA. CDR3 length: 14 amino acids. V was shortened by 5 bases and J by 5 bases, with 13 bases between the two germline ends. The CDR3, as DNA: TGTGCCAGCAGCACCTGGACTGAGAACAATGAGCAGTTCTTC. Its translation: CASSTWTENNEQFF.

This clone was observed once. This rearrangement joins TRBV30 to TRBJ1-1; D call uncertain. V was trimmed by 2 bases and J by 0 bases, leaving 31 bases between them. The CDR3 extends over 21 amino acids. The germline V gene has CDR1 GTSNPN and CDR2 SVGIG (reference sequence). CDR3 sequence reads: CAWSHRRGSERVGPMNTEAFF. The DNA for the CDR3 is TGTGCCTGGAGTCACCGTCGGGGTTCAGAGCGGGTGGGCCCCATGAACACTGAAGCTTTCTTT.

V is TRBV18 and J is TRBJ2-2; D gene uncertain. Germline CDR1 reads KGHSH; CDR2 reads LQKENI. The ends were cut back, 4 bases at V and 0 bases at J, with 9 bases in the middle. The CDR3 length is 15 residues. This CDR3 reads CASSRAVANTGELFF. In nucleotides, the CDR3 is TGTGCCAGCTCACGGGCGGTGGCGAACACCGGGGAGCTGTTTTTT.

This clone was seen a handful of times. This chain's CDR3 is CASIPVGAGRNTEAFF. The CDR3 bases are TGTGCCAGTATTCCCGTTGGGGCAGGGCGGAACACTGAAGCTTTCTTT. The chain joins TRBV19 to TRBJ1-1; weak D call: TRBD1 (5 bases). Trimming shortened V by 7 bases and J by 1 base, and 19 bases separated the two germline ends. CDR1 and CDR2 from the germline V gene are LNHDA and SQIVND (reference sequence). CDR3 size: 16 residues.

This chain uses TRBV15 with TRBJ2-5; D is unclear. This CDR3 contains 19 residues. Germline CDR1 LNHNV, CDR2 YYDKDF (reference sequence). Trimming took 3 bases from V and 1 from J, leaving 24 bases between them. DNA for the CDR3: TGTGCCACCAGCAGCAGAGGCCAGATCGCCCCCAAGAGCCAAGAGACCCAGTACTTC. This encodes CATSSRGQIAPKSQETQYF.

A word on this clone: Its ends do not fully match the called genes, so a read error is possible. The V and J genes are TRBV20-1 and TRBJ2-1; possibly TRBD1 or TRBD2 for D (6 bases each). Germline lookup yields CDR1 DFQATT and CDR2 SNEGSKA (reference sequence). There are 10 residues in the CDR3. CDR3 DNA sequence: TGCAGGGCTAGGGGGGATGAGCAGTTCTTC. Translating it yields CRARGDEQFF.

In this sample, this clone turned up a few times. V usage is TRBV18 and J usage is TRBJ1-1; D possibly corresponds to TRBD1 (6 bases). CDR1 is KGHSH, CDR2 LQKENI, per germline. CDR3 length equals 17 residues. V was clipped by 3 bases and J by 1 base, with 18 bases between them. The CDR3 reads CASSPKIVQGRNTEAFF. In nucleotides, the CDR3 is TGTGCCAGCTCACCGAAGATAGTCCAGGGGCGGAACACTGAAGCTTTCTTT.

The CDR3 protein is CASSSTNTGELFF. In nucleotides, the CDR3 is TGTGCCAGCAGCTCCACGAACACCGGGGAGCTGTTTTTT. This sequence joins TRBV5-6 and TRBJ2-2; no reliable D call. V was shortened by 3 bases and J by 0 bases, with 3 bases between the two germline ends. The germline V gene has CDR1 SGHDT and CDR2 YYEEEE. This CDR3 comprises 13 residues.

The chain has TRBV5-8 and TRBJ2-1, with 10 bases aligning to TRBD1. CDR1 SGHTS and CDR2 YDEGEE come from the germline V gene. The CDR3 covers 15 residues. The V gene end was trimmed by 7 bases and the J gene end by 6 bases; junction bases not matched to a gene: 10. As DNA, the CDR3 is TGTGCCAGCTCATTAGAGGACAGGGGGTCCAATGAGCAGTTCTTC. Residues: CASSLEDRGSNEQFF.

Here the CDR3 reads CASSVDRTSGNTIYF. DNA of the CDR3: TGTGCCAGCAGTGTGGACAGAACCTCTGGAAACACCATATATTTT. The V and J genes are TRBV25-1 and TRBJ1-3; D is possibly TRBD1 (6 bases). Germline CDR1 is MGHDK and CDR2 is SYGVNS. There are 15 residues in the CDR3. Trimming pared 4 bases from V and 0 bases from J, leaving 10 bases between.

This chain joins TRBV10-1 and TRBJ2-7; D is undetermined. Germline-derived CDR1 and CDR2 are WNHNN and SYGVQD (reference sequence). Trimming removed 3 bases from V and 4 bases from J, with 7 bases in between. The CDR3 covers 12 residues. CDR3 protein: CASSEGRYEQYF. CDR3 nucleotides: TGCGCCAGCAGTGAAGGTCGGTACGAGCAGTACTTC.

The gene calls are TRBV7-9 and TRBJ2-7; TRBD1 matches 9 bases. The germline gives CDR1 SEHNR, CDR2 FQNEAQ (reference sequence). V was clipped by 5 bases and J by 0 bases; unmatched bases: 8. The CDR3 sequence is 16 residues long. The CDR3 spells CASSRPPQGASYEQYF. The CDR3, as DNA: TGTGCCAGCAGCCGCCCCCCACAGGGGGCCTCCTACGAGCAGTACTTC. The variable domain in full, completed from reference TRBV7-9 and TRBJ2-7, reads DTGVSQNPRHKITKRGQNVTFRCDPISEHNRLYWYRQTLGQGPEFLTYFQNEAQLEKSRLLSDRFSAERPKGSFSTLEIQRTEQGDSAMYLCASSRPPQGASYEQYFGPGTRLTVT.

This chain uses TRBV5-6 with TRBJ1-5, with TRBD1 matching over 7 bases. Germline CDR1 SGHDT, CDR2 YYEEEE. Trimming cost V 4 bases and J 3 bases; bases outside gene matches: 4. This CDR3 region has 14 residues. CDR3 sequence: CASSLGQTNQPQHF. The CDR3 region has the DNA TGTGCCAGCAGCCTGGGACAGACCAATCAGCCCCAGCATTTT.

This clone showed up just a few times. V gene TRBV27 combines with J gene TRBJ2-7; D ambiguous. The CDR3 is 13 residues long. Trimming took 5 bases from V and 3 from J, leaving 11 bases between them. Germline CDR1 reads MNHEY; CDR2 reads SMNVEV (reference sequence). The CDR3: CASSPRVHYEQYF. DNA for the CDR3: TGTGCCAGCAGTCCTCGGGTACACTACGAGCAGTACTTC.

This clone was found a few times. The CDR3 nucleotides are TGTGCCAGTAGTACCCGGGATCTTTATAATTCACCCCTCCACTTT. It is translated as CASSTRDLYNSPLHF. The genes are TRBV19 and TRBJ1-6; no firm D call. CDR3 length equals 15 residues. Germline-derived CDR1 and CDR2 are LNHDA and SQIVND (reference sequence). The germline V and J ends were trimmed by 4 bases and 4 bases, with 11 bases remaining between them.

The chain joins TRBV10-2 to TRBJ2-3; 12 bases line up with TRBD2. CDR3 size: 15 residues. V trimming: 6 bases; J trimming: 6 bases; junction bases outside the gene matches: 7. The germline V gene has CDR1 WSHSY and CDR2 SAAADI. The CDR3 here is CASRPSSGGVDTQYF. CDR3 bases: TGCGCCAGCAGACCCTCTAGCGGGGGGGTCGATACGCAGTATTTT.

This rearrangement joins TRBV7-6 to TRBJ2-5; D call uncertain. CDR1 and CDR2 from the germline V gene are SGHVS and FNYEAQ. Trimming removed 5 bases at V and 5 bases at J, with 12 bases between. The CDR3 is 13 amino acids. The CDR3 DNA follows: TGTGCCAGCAGCCTAGGCCCCCATGAGACCCAGTACTTC. Protein sequence: CASSLGPHETQYF.